This T cell receptor beta chain was sequenced during a study of OX40 agonist ivuxolimab in advanced cancers. Study overall: The drug used for patients, ivuxolimab, was an agonistic anti-OX40 (CD134) antibody.

Repertoires were generated with immunoSEQ multiplex PCR, while TCRdb's copy carries only in-frame clones and drops some. Among tens of thousands of clones, 88% were seen once, and the ten largest hold about 13%. With 2 bases removed from V and 7 bases from J, the gap between germline ends came to 9 bases. The CDR3 spans 14 residues. Looked up from germline, CDR1 is MNHEY and CDR2 is SVGAGI. Systemic immunosuppression or a history of autoimmune disease excluded patients. The sequence was obtained from an adult with an advanced solid tumor such as melanoma, head and neck, liver or kidney cancer. The sequences come from CD4+ or CD8+ T cells sorted from blood, collected in a trial of the OX40 agonist ivuxolimab. This rearrangement joins TRBV6-5 to TRBJ1-6; D gene unclear. CDR3 sequence: CASSYDGWNSPLHF. The CDR3 DNA is TGTGCCAGCAGTTACGACGGGTGGAATTCACCCCTCCACTTT.